The entry that follows covers one T cell receptor beta chain sequence. This sample was included in a study of CD8 T cells in Susac syndrome. Study-level information: Susac syndrome patients were untreated, on corticosteroids with some adding intravenous immunoglobulin, or on intravenous immunoglobulin only.

Reverse transcription of roughly 0.5 to 1 ug RNA was carried out with random hexamers. Each CDR3 protein is one row after TCRdb ran MiXCR on the immunoSEQ multiplex PCR reads. The table includes about 150,000 distinct CDR3 sequences, 90% to 96% detected once. The CDR3 length is 15 residues. V dropped 0 bases and J dropped 0 bases, with 10 bases sitting between them. CDR1 is GTSNPN and CDR2 is SVGIG in the germline V gene (reference sequence). TCR beta sequences were obtained from blood CD8+ and CD4+ T cells. The Susac syndrome patients fit the recently defined diagnostic criteria for definite or probable disease. TEMRA cells were FACS-enriched, while CD8+ and CD4+ T cells were negatively isolated.

The source is a human donor with Susac syndrome. The chain recombines TRBV30 with TRBJ2-3; unclear D gene. Sample: CD4+ T cells from PBMCs. DNA of the CDR3: TGTGCCTGGAGTGTGGGTCCCTCTAGCACAGATACGCAGTATTTT. Amino acids: CAWSVGPSSTDTQYF.